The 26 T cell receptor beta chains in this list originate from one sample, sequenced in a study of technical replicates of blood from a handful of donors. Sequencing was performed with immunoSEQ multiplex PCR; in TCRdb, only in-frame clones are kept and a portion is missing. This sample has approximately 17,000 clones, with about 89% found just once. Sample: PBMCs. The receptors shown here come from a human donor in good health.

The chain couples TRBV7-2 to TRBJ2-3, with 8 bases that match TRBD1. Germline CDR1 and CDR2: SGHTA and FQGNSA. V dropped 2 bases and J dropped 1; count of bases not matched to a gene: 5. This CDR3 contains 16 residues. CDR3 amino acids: CASSLQGASGTDTQYF. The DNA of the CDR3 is TGTGCCAGCAGCTTACAGGGGGCAAGTGGCACAGATACGCAGTATTTT.

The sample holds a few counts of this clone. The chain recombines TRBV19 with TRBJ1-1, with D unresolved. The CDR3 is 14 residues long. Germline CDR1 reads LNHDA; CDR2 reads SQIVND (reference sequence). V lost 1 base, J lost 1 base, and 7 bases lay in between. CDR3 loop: CASSIGTGNTEAFF. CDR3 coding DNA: TGTGCCAGTAGTATAGGTACCGGGAACACTGAAGCTTTCTTT.

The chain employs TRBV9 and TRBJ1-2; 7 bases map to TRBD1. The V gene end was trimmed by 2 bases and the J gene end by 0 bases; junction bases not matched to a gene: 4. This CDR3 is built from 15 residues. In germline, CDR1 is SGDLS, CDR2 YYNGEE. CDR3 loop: CASSVEGGTNYGYTF. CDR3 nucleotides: TGTGCCAGCAGCGTGGAAGGGGGCACTAACTATGGCTACACCTTC.

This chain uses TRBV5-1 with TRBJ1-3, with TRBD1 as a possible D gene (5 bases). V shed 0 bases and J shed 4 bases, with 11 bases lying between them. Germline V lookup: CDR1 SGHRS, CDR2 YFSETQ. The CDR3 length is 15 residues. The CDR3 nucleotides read TGCGCCAGCAGCTTGGTAGGGGCGCCCGGAAACACCATATATTTT. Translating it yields CASSLVGAPGNTIYF.

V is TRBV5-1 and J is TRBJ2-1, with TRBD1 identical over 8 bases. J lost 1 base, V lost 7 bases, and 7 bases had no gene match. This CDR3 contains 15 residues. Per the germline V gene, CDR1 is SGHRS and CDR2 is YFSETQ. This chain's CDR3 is CASYQTGGSYNEQFF. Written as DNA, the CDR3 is TGCGCCAGCTATCAAACAGGGGGGTCCTACAATGAGCAGTTCTTC.

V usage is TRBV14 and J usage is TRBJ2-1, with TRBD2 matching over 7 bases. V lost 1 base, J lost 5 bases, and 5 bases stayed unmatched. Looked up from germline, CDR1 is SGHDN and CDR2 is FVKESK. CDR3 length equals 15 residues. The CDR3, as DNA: TGTGCCAGCAGCCAAGCCGGGACTACCAACAATGAGCAGTTCTTC. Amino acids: CASSQAGTTNNEQFF.

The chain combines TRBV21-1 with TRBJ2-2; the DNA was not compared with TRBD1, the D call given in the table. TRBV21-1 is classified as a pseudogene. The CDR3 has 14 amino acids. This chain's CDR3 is CASSPDRNTGELFF. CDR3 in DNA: TGTGCCAGCAGTCCGGACAGGAACACCGGGGAGCTGTTTTTT.

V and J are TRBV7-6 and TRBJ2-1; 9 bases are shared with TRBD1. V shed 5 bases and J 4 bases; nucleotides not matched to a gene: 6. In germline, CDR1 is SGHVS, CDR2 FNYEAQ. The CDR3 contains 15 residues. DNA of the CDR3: TGTGCCAGCAGCCCAACGGGACAGGGATACAATGAGCAGTTCTTC. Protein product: CASSPTGQGYNEQFF.

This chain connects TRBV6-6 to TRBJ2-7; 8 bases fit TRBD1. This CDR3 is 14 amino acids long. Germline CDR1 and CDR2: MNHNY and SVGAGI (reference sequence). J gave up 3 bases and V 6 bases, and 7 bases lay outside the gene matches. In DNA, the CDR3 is TGTGCCAGCAGCCATGACAGGGGCCACTACGAGCAGTACTTC. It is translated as CASSHDRGHYEQYF.

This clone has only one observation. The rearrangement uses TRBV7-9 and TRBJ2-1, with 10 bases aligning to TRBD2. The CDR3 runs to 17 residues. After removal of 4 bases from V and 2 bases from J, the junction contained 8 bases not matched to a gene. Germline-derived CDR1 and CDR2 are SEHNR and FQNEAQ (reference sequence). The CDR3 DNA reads TGTGCCAGCAGCTACAGGGAGCGGGAGGGAACCTACAATGAGCAGTTCTTC. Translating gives CASSYREREGTYNEQFF.

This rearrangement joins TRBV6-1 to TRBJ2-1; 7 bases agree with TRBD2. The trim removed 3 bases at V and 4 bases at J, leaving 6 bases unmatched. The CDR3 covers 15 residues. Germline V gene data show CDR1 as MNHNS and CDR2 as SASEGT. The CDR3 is CASSEGGGSYNEQFF. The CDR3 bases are TGTGCCAGCAGTGAGGGGGGAGGGTCATACAATGAGCAGTTCTTC.

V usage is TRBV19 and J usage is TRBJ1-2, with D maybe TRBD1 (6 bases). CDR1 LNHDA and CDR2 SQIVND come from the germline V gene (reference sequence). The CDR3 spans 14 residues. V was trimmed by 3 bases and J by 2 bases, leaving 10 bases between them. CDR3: CASSMRGQNYGYTF. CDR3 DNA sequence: TGTGCCAGTAGTATGCGGGGGCAGAACTATGGCTACACCTTC. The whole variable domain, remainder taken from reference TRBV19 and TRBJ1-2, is DGGITQSPKYLFRKEGQNVTLSCEQNLNHDAMYWYRQDPGQGLRLIYYSQIVNDFQKGDIAEGYSVSREKKESFPLTVTSAQKNPTAFYLCASSMRGQNYGYTFGSGTRLTVV.

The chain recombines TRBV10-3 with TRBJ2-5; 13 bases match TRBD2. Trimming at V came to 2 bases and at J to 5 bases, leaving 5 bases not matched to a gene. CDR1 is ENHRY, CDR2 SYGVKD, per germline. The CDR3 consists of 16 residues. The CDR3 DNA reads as TGTGCCATCAGTGAGGGACTAGCGGGAGTTTCGGAGACCCAGTACTTC. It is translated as CAISEGLAGVSETQYF.

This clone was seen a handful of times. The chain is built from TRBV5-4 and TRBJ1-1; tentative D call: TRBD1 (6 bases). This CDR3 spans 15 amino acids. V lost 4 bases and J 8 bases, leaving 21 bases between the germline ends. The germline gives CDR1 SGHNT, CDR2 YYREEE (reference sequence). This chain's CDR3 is CASSTPGQGREEAFF. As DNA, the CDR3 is TGTGCCAGCAGCACTCCGGGACAAGGGAGGGAAGAAGCTTTCTTT.

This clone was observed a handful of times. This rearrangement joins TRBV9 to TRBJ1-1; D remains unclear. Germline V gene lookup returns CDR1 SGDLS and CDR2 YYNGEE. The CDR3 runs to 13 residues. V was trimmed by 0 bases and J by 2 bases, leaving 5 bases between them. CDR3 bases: TGTGCCAGCAGCGTAGCCATTAACACTGAAGCTTTCTTT. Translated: CASSVAINTEAFF.

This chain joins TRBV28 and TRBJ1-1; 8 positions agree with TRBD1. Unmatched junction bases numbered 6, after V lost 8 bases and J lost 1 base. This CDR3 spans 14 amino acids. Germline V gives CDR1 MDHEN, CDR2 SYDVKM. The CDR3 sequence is CASVPGQANTEAFF. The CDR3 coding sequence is TGTGCCAGCGTACCGGGACAGGCGAACACTGAAGCTTTCTTT.

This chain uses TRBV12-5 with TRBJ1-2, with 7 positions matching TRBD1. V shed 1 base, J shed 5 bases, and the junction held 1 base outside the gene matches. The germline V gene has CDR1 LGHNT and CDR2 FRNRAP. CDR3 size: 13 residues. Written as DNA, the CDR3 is TGTGCTAGTGGTTTGGGCAGGGGGTATGGCTACACCTTC. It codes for CASGLGRGYGYTF. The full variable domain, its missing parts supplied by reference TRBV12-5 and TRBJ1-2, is DARVTQTPRHKVTEMGQEVTMRCQPILGHNTVFWYRQTMMQGLELLAYFRNRAPLDDSGMPKDRFSAEMPDATLATLKIQPSEPRDSAVYFCASGLGRGYGYTFGSGTRLTVV.

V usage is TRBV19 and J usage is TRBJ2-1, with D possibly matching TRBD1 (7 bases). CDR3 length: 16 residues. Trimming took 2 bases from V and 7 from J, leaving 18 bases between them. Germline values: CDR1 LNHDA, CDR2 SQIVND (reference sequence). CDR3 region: CASSIWAGGNWNEQFF. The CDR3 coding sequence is TGTGCCAGTAGTATATGGGCAGGGGGGAATTGGAATGAGCAGTTCTTC.

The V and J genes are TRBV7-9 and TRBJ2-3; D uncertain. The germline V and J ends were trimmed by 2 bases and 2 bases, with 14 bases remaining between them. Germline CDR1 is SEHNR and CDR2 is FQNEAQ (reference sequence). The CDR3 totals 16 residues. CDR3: CASSLMVDWLTDTQYF. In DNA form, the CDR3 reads TGTGCCAGCAGCTTAATGGTCGACTGGCTCACAGATACGCAGTATTTT. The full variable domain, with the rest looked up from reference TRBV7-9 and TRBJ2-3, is DTGVSQNPRHKITKRGQNVTFRCDPISEHNRLYWYRQTLGQGPEFLTYFQNEAQLEKSRLLSDRFSAERPKGSFSTLEIQRTEQGDSAMYLCASSLMVDWLTDTQYFGPGTRLTVL.

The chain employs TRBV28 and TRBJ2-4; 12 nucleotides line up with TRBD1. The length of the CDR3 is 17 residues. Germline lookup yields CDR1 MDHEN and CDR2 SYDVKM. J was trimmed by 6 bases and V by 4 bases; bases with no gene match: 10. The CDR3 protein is CASSSPRGQGARNIQYF. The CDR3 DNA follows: TGTGCCAGCAGTTCACCGCGGGGACAGGGGGCGAGAAACATTCAGTACTTC.

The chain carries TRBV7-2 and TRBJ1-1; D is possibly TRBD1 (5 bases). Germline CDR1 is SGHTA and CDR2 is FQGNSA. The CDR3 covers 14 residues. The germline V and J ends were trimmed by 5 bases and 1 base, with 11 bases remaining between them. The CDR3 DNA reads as TGTGCCAGCAGCCGGGGGTGGGGGAACACTGAAGCTTTCTTT. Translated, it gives CASSRGWGNTEAFF.

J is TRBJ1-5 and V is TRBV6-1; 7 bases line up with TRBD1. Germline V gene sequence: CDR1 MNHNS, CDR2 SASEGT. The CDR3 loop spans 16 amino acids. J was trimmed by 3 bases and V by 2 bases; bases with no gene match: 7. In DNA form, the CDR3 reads TGTGCCAGCAGTGAACTTAGGGGGCCCTACAATCAGCCCCAGCATTTT. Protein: CASSELRGPYNQPQHF.

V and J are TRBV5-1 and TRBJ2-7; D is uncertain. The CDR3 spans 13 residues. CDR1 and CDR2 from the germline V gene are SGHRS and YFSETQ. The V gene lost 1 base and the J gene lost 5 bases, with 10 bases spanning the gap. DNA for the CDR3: TGCGCCAGCAGCTTGCTAGTAGGCCACGAGCAGTACTTC. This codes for CASSLLVGHEQYF. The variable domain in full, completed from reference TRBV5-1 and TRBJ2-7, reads KAGVTQTPRYLIKTRGQQVTLSCSPISGHRSVSWYQQTPGQGLQFLFEYFSETQRNKGNFPGRFSGRQFSNSRSEMNVSTLELGDSALYLCASSLLVGHEQYFGPGTRLTVT.

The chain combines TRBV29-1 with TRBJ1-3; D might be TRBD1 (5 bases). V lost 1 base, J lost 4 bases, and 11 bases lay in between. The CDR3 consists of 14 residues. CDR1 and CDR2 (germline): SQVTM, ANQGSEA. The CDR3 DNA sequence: TGCAGCGTTGAAGTTGGGGGGTACGGAAACACCATATATTTT. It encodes CSVEVGGYGNTIYF.

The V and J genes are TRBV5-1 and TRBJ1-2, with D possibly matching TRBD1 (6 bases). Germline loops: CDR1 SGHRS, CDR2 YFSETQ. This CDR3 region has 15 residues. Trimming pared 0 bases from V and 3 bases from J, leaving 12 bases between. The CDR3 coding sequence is TGCGCCAGCAGCTTGGGTTCGACAGGAGACTATGGCTACACCTTC. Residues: CASSLGSTGDYGYTF.

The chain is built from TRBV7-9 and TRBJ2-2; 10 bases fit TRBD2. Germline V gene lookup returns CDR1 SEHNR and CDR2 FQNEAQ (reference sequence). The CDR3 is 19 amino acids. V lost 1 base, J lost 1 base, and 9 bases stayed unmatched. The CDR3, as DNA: TGTGCCAGCAGCTTAGTTCTAGCGGGAGTTGGGGTGAACACCGGGGAGCTGTTTTTT. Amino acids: CASSLVLAGVGVNTGELFF. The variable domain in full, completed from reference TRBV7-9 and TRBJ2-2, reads DTGVSQNPRHKITKRGQNVTFRCDPISEHNRLYWYRQTLGQGPEFLTYFQNEAQLEKSRLLSDRFSAERPKGSFSTLEIQRTEQGDSAMYLCASSLVLAGVGVNTGELFFGEGSRLTVL.